The next 23 T cell receptor beta chains were all read from a single sample in a study of blood T cell repertoires in COVID-19. This table comes from immunoSEQ multiplex PCR, and its TCRdb copy is limited to in-frame clones, with some not included. The sample consists of fewer than 200,000 clones, 84% of them appearing once. The sample consisted of peripheral blood. Source of these receptors: a middle-aged man who had recovered from COVID-19.

The chain is built from TRBV3-1 (or the pseudogene TRBV3-2) and TRBJ2-2, with D possibly TRBD2 on 5 matching bases. This CDR3 has 14 amino acids. Trimming stripped 1 base from V and 4 bases from J, with 7 bases between. In germline, CDR1 is LGHDT, CDR2 YNNKEL (reference sequence). The CDR3 reads CASSQGGATGELFF. The CDR3 DNA reads as TGTGCCAGCAGCCAAGGGGGAGCCACCGGGGAGCTGTTTTTT.

This rearrangement joins TRBV10-3 to TRBJ2-1; no definite D call. This CDR3 is 13 amino acids long. Per germline, CDR1 ENHRY and CDR2 SYGVKD. Trimming removed 8 bases at V and 10 bases at J, with 18 bases between. In nucleotides, the CDR3 is TGTGCCATCGGCAGGCCATCCCCTCGGGAGCAGTTCTTC. Amino acids: CAIGRPSPREQFF.

The gene calls are TRBV6-1 and TRBJ1-1; perhaps TRBD1 as D (5 bases). Germline V CDR1 and CDR2: MNHNS, SASEGT. This CDR3 region has 14 residues. Trimming removed 0 bases at V and 0 bases at J, with 5 bases between. CDR3 coding DNA: TGTGCCAGCAGTGAAGCACAGGTGAACACTGAAGCTTTCTTT. Residues: CASSEAQVNTEAFF.

J is TRBJ2-4 and V is TRBV9; TRBD1 agrees at 9 bases. CDR3 length: 16 amino acids. The junction had 6 bases not matched to a gene; V was cut back by 3 bases and J by 2 bases. Per the germline V gene, CDR1 is SGDLS and CDR2 is YYNGEE. Here the CDR3 DNA reads TGTGCCAGCAGCGATCCGGACAGGGGTCCCAAAAACATTCAGTACTTC. This sequence encodes CASSDPDRGPKNIQYF.

This clone was seen a handful of times. The chain has TRBV6-5 and TRBJ1-6; D is ambiguous. V lost 0 bases to trimming and J lost 7 bases, with 7 bases between them. Germline V gene data show CDR1 as MNHEY and CDR2 as SVGAGI. The CDR3 length is 14 residues. Here the CDR3 DNA reads TGTGCCAGCAGTTACTCGGGAGACAATTCACCCCTCCACTTT. It specifies CASSYSGDNSPLHF.

V and J are TRBV20-1 and TRBJ2-1; no firm D call. Per germline, CDR1 DFQATT and CDR2 SNEGSKA (reference sequence). V shed 1 base and J shed 9 bases, with 7 bases lying between them. There are 11 residues in the CDR3. This CDR3 reads CSARALSEQFF. Here the CDR3 DNA reads TGCAGTGCTAGAGCCCTAAGTGAGCAGTTCTTC.

The chain has TRBV27 and TRBJ2-7; no reliable D call. Trimming took off 2 bases at V and 5 bases at J, with 7 bases between the two ends. The CDR3 loop spans 12 amino acids. Germline V gene lookup returns CDR1 MNHEY and CDR2 SMNVEV (reference sequence). CDR3 sequence: CASSLNGHEQYF. The CDR3 DNA sequence: TGTGCCAGCAGTTTAAACGGTCACGAGCAGTACTTC.

This CDR3 reads CAWSLSGGTQETQYF. CDR3 sequence (DNA): TGTGCCTGGAGTCTTAGCGGGGGAACACAAGAGACCCAGTACTTC. The chain couples TRBV30 to TRBJ2-5, with 9 bases fitting TRBD2. This CDR3 has 15 residues. Germline lookup yields CDR1 GTSNPN and CDR2 SVGIG (reference sequence). V dropped 2 bases and J dropped 2; count of bases not matched to a gene: 6.

This chain connects TRBV28 to TRBJ1-2; D is undetermined. Germline values: CDR1 MDHEN, CDR2 SYDVKM. V was clipped by 2 bases and J by 4 bases, with 5 bases between them. CDR3 length: 12 residues. As DNA, the CDR3 is TGTGCCAGCAGTTTACGTTCCTATGGCTACACCTTC. It is translated as CASSLRSYGYTF.

The J gene is TRBJ1-5, the V gene TRBV24-1; maybe TRBD1 (5 bases). The CDR3 consists of 13 residues. The germline CDR1 and CDR2 sequences are KGHDR and SFDVKD. Trimming cost V 9 bases and J 1 base, with 9 bases left between them. The CDR3 is CATADRSNQPQHF. DNA for the CDR3: TGTGCCACCGCAGACAGAAGCAATCAGCCCCAGCATTTT.

This clone occurred once. The genes are TRBV9 and TRBJ1-3, with D unclear. Germline CDR1 is SGDLS and CDR2 is YYNGEE. The CDR3 is 15 amino acids. V was shortened by 4 bases and J by 0 bases, with 11 bases between the two germline ends. The CDR3: CASSQQADSGNTIYF. The CDR3 DNA reads TGTGCCAGCAGCCAGCAGGCCGACTCTGGAAACACCATATATTTT.

The chain combines TRBV12-3 or TRBV12-4 with TRBJ2-5, with 7 bases aligning to TRBD1. V shed 5 bases, J shed 3 bases, and the junction held 3 bases outside the gene matches. CDR3 length equals 13 residues. In DNA form, the CDR3 reads TGTGCCAGCAGTCTCGGACAGGAAGAGACCCAGTACTTC. It specifies CASSLGQEETQYF.

This clone was seen a handful of times. The chain uses TRBV9 and TRBJ2-2; D call uncertain. Germline values: CDR1 SGDLS, CDR2 YYNGEE. The V and J ends lost 2 bases and 5 bases respectively, with 4 bases between them. The CDR3 is 12 amino acids. The CDR3 is CASSVPTGELFF. CDR3 DNA: TGTGCCAGCAGCGTCCCGACCGGGGAGCTGTTTTTT.

DNA for the CDR3: TGTGCCAGCAGTTATCCCGGGACAGGGGGGGACATTCAGTACTTC. This gives the protein CASSYPGTGGDIQYF. The chain has TRBV6-5 and TRBJ2-4; 11 bases are a match to TRBD1. V shed 3 bases and J 8 bases; nucleotides not matched to a gene: 6. This CDR3 comprises 15 residues. Germline V lookup: CDR1 MNHEY, CDR2 SVGAGI.

The chain carries TRBV19 and TRBJ1-4; D is uncertain. The V gene's germline CDR1 is LNHDA and CDR2 SQIVND (reference sequence). The V end was cut by 5 bases, the J end by 1 base, with 14 bases between. The CDR3 loop spans 16 amino acids. The CDR3 bases are TGTGCCAGTAGTGGGCATTCTACAGAAACTAATGAAAAACTGTTTTTT. It translates to CASSGHSTETNEKLFF.

The rearrangement uses TRBV7-8 and TRBJ2-3; 13 positions match TRBD2. The CDR3 spans 15 residues. The V and J ends lost 3 bases and 7 bases, in that order; junction bases with no gene match: 4. CDR1 is SGHVS and CDR2 is FQNEAQ in the germline V gene. The CDR3 DNA sequence: TGTGCCAGCAGCTTTGGGACTAGCGGGGATAATACGCAGTATTTT. Translation: CASSFGTSGDNTQYF.

This chain connects TRBV10-3 to TRBJ2-7, with D unresolved. The germline V gene has CDR1 ENHRY and CDR2 SYGVKD. With 3 bases removed from V and 4 bases from J, the gap between germline ends came to 4 bases. There are 11 residues in the CDR3. CDR3 sequence (DNA): TGTGCCATCAGTGACGTTTACGAGCAGTACTTC. This gives the protein CAISDVYEQYF.

The V and J genes are TRBV27 and TRBJ1-1; the match to TRBD1 covers 9 bases. CDR3 length: 14 residues. Germline values: CDR1 MNHEY, CDR2 SMNVEV (reference sequence). J was trimmed by 5 bases and V by 3 bases; bases with no gene match: 4. DNA for the CDR3: TGTGCCAGCAGTTTTATCGGACAGGGGACTGAAGCTTTCTTT. Protein: CASSFIGQGTEAFF.

The rearrangement uses TRBV11-2 and TRBJ1-5, with D maybe TRBD1 (6 bases). The CDR3 loop spans 13 amino acids. Germline V CDR1 and CDR2: SGHAT, FQNNGV. The V gene lost 1 base and the J gene lost 6 bases, with 7 bases spanning the gap. CDR3 DNA sequence: TGTGCCAGCAGCTTAGCAGGGGCTCAGCCCCAGCATTTT. It encodes CASSLAGAQPQHF.

V and J are TRBV20-1 and TRBJ2-3, with D perhaps matching TRBD2 (5 bases). V gave up 3 bases and J gave up 2 bases, with 15 bases separating them. CDR1 is DFQATT and CDR2 is SNEGSKA in the germline V gene (reference sequence). This CDR3 is 15 amino acids long. CDR3 DNA sequence: TGCAGTGCTAGTAGGACTCCAACACTCACAGATACGCAGTATTTT. This translates into CSASRTPTLTDTQYF.

The V and J genes are TRBV20-1 and TRBJ1-4, with 10 bases aligning to TRBD1. Trimming took 6 bases from V and 7 from J; bases not matched to a gene: 5. Germline-derived CDR1 and CDR2 are DFQATT and SNEGSKA (reference sequence). The CDR3 contains 13 residues. The CDR3 is CSASGTGAEKLFF. As DNA, the CDR3 is TGCAGTGCAAGTGGGACAGGGGCTGAAAAACTGTTTTTT.

The gene calls are TRBV30 and TRBJ2-7, with 10 positions matching TRBD1. This CDR3 is built from 12 residues. V shed 4 bases and J 6 bases; nucleotides not matched to a gene: 3. The germline V gene has CDR1 GTSNPN and CDR2 SVGIG (reference sequence). Here the CDR3 reads CAWTRTGGEQYF. The CDR3 DNA follows: TGTGCCTGGACCCGGACAGGGGGCGAGCAGTACTTC.

The rearrangement uses TRBV2 and TRBJ1-2; possibly TRBD1 for D (5 bases). CDR1 and CDR2 from the germline V gene are SNHLY and FYNNEI. Trimming shortened V by 5 bases and J by 7 bases, and 20 bases separated the two germline ends. This CDR3 is built from 15 residues. CDR3 bases: TGTGCCAGCAGTTCATTGACAGTCCTTTTGGCTGGCTACACCTTC. Residues: CASSSLTVLLAGYTF.